One sample yielded the 2 T cell receptor beta chains listed below, sequenced in a study of T cell changes during pregnancy in multiple sclerosis (dated by TCRdb to the late 2010s). Library generation was performed with the immunoSEQ multiplex PCR assay. TCRdb retrieved this table from immuneACCESS and kept in-frame rearrangements only. Not all clones are present; in checked studies, unresolved V genes account for under half, and no reason is known for the remainder. This sample gives about 40,000 clones in total; roughly nine tenths of them show up just once. The top ten constitute about 7.8% of the sample. The material was CD8+ T cells from peripheral blood mononuclear cells, obtained before pregnancy. The receptor set was obtained from a female donor with multiple sclerosis, enrolled in a pregnancy study.

This chain connects TRBV25-1 to TRBJ2-1; D is perhaps TRBD2 (5 bases). This CDR3 has 15 amino acids. Per the germline V gene, CDR1 is MGHDK and CDR2 is SYGVNS. V was shortened by 4 bases and J by 7 bases, with 17 bases between the two germline ends. Here the CDR3 DNA reads TGTGCCAGCAGTGCCCCTTTGGGGAGTTGGAATGAGCAGTTCTTC. Protein sequence: CASSAPLGSWNEQFF.

J is TRBJ2-7 and V is TRBV27, with 12 bases aligning to TRBD2. Germline V gene sequence: CDR1 MNHEY, CDR2 SMNVEV (reference sequence). The CDR3 has 16 amino acids. Trimming removed 2 bases from V and 3 bases from J; junction bases left unmatched: 5. CDR3 sequence (DNA): TGTGCCAGCAGTTTAGAGGGGACTAGCGGGTTCTACGAGCAGTACTTC. This gives the protein CASSLEGTSGFYEQYF.